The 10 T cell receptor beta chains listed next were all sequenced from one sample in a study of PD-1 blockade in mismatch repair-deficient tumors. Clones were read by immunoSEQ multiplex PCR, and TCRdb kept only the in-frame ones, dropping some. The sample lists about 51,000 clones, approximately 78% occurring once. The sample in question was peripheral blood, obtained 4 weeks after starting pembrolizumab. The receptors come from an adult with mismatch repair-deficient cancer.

The CDR3 sequence: CAISGSGADTQYF. CDR3 in DNA: TGTGCCATCAGTGGGAGTGGGGCAGATACGCAGTATTTT. The chain links TRBV10-3 to TRBJ2-3; D is ambiguous. Trimming took 4 bases from V and 4 from J, leaving 9 bases between them. The CDR3 length is 13 residues. Per the germline V gene, CDR1 is ENHRY and CDR2 is SYGVKD.

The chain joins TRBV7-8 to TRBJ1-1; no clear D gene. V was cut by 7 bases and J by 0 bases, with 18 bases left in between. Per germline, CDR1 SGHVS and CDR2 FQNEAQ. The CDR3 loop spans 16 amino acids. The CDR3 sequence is CASKKREEGVNTEAFF. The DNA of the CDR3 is TGTGCCAGCAAAAAGAGGGAAGAAGGTGTGAACACTGAAGCTTTCTTT.

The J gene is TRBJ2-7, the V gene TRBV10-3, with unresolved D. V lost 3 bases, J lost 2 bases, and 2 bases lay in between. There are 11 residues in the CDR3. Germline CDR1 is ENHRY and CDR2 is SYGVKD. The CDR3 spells CAISDTYEQYF. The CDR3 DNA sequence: TGTGCCATCAGTGACACCTACGAGCAGTACTTC.

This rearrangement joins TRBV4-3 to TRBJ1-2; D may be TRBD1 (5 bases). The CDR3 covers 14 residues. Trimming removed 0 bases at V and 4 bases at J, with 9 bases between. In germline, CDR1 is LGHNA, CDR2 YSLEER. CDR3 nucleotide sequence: TGCGCCAGCAGCCAAGACAGGGCCCCCTATGGCTACACCTTC. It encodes CASSQDRAPYGYTF.

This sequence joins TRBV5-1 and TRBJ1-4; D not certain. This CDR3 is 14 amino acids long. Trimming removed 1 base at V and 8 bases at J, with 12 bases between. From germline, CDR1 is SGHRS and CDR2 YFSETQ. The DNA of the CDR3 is TGCGCCAGCAGCTTGCGCGGTCCTAGCGAAAAACTGTTTTTT. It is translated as CASSLRGPSEKLFF.

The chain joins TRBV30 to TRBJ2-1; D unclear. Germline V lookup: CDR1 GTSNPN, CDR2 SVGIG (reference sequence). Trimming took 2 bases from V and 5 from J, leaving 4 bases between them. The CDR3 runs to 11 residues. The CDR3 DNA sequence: TGTGCCTGGAGTCAAAACAATGAGCAGTTCTTC. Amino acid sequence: CAWSQNNEQFF.

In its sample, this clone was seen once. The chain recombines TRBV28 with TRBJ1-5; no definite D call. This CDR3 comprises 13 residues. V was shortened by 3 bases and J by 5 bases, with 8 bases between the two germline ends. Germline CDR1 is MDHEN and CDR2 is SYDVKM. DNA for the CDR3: TGTGCCAGCAGTTTCGGCGGATATCAGCCCCAGCATTTT. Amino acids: CASSFGGYQPQHF.

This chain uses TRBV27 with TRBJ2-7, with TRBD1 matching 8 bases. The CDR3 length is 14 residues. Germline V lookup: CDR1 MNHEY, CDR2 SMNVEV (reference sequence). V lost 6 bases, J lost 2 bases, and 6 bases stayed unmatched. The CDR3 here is CASRTGAGTYEQYF. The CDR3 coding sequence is TGTGCCAGCAGGACAGGGGCGGGGACCTACGAGCAGTACTTC.

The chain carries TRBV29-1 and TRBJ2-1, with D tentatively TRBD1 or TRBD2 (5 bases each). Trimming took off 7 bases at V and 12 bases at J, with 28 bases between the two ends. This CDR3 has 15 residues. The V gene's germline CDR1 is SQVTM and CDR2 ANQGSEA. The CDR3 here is CSAWDGTVGGDGQFF. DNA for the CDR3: TGCAGCGCATGGGACGGGACCGTCGGAGGAGATGGGCAGTTCTTC.

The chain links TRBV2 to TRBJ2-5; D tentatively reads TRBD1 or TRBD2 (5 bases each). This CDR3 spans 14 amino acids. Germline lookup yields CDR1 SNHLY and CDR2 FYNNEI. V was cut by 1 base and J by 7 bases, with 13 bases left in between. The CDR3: CASSEDYLGVTQYF. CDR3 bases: TGTGCCAGCAGTGAAGACTACCTGGGGGTGACCCAGTACTTC.